Included here is one T cell receptor beta chain sequence, with context. Trimming took off 10 bases at V and 2 bases at J, with 14 bases between the two ends. CDR1 is SNHLY and CDR2 is FYNNEI in the germline V gene. There are 13 residues in the CDR3. Measured with immunoSEQ multiplex PCR; TCRdb has only the in-frame clones, and not every one. This table holds about 240,000 clones, roughly 86% found once. This sample was included in a study of blood T cell repertoires in COVID-19. The chain carries TRBV2 and TRBJ1-1, with TRBD1 as a possible D gene (5 bases). The source of this sequence is a woman between 25 and 40 years old with acute COVID-19. The sequenced material came from PBMCs or T cells enriched from blood (not recorded which). The CDR3 DNA sequence: TGTGCCACTGTCCCCTGGGGCAACACTGAAGCTTTCTTT. Translated: CATVPWGNTEAFF.